The T cell receptor beta chain under discussion was sequenced for a study of blood T cell repertoires in COVID-19. The overall study: The United States, Italy and Spain provided the acute and convalescent COVID-19 samples.

In the authors' workflow: Nucleated cell number was recorded as an estimate derived from reference gene primer amplification. Sequencing used immunoSEQ multiplex PCR; TCRdb keeps in-frame clones, though not all of them. V and J calls and clone size are those listed in that table; D and trimming were worked out from the DNA. Among under 300,000 clones listed, approximately 86% were seen once. Trimming cost V 7 bases and J 6 bases; bases outside gene matches: 8. Germline CDR1 reads SGHRS; CDR2 reads YFSETQ. The CDR3 runs to 13 residues. This chain joins TRBV5-1 and TRBJ1-2; 8 bases line up with TRBD1. The clonotype was recovered from a woman in her 70s with COVID-19, enrolled during active disease. The sequenced sample consisted of peripheral blood. The CDR3 region is CASSIGQGHGYTF. Written as DNA, the CDR3 is TGCGCCAGCTCTATTGGACAGGGCCATGGCTACACCTTC.